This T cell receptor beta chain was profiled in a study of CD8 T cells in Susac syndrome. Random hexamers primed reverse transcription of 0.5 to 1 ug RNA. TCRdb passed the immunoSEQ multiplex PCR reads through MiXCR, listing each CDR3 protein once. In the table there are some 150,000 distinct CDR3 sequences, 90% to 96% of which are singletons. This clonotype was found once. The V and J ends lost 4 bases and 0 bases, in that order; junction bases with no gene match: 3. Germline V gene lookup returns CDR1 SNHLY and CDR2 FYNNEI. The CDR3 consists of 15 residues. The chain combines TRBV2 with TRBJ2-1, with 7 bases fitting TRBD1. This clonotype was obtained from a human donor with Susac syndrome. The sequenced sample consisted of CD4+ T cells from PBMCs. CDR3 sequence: CASSGRDSSYNEQFF. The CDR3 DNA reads TGTGCCAGCAGTGGACGGGACAGCTCCTACAATGAGCAGTTCTTC.